The source of this T cell receptor beta chain is a study of CD8 T cells in Susac syndrome. Sequencing of TCR beta was undertaken in CD8+ and CD4+ T cells derived from blood. The controls, all healthy donors, were matched for age and sex. Bulk CD8+ and CD4+ cells came from magnetic negative isolation; CD8+ TEMRA by FACS. The length of the CDR3 is 14 residues. J gave up 0 bases and V 9 bases, and 7 bases lay outside the gene matches. Germline V gives CDR1 LNHDA, CDR2 SQIVND (reference sequence). RNA, at roughly 0.45 to 1 ug, was reverse transcribed with random hexamers. Across 54 Vbeta and 13 Jbeta, TCR beta CDR3 was amplified with immunoSEQ multiplex PCR. Using its own MiXCR run on the immunoSEQ multiplex PCR reads, TCRdb lists one record per CDR3 protein. The table includes over 95,000 distinct CDR3 sequences, approximately 91% detected once.

The receptor's source is a human donor in good health. V gene TRBV19 combines with J gene TRBJ2-7; 8 bases are a match to TRBD2. Sequencing was done on a sample of CD4+ T cells from PBMCs. The CDR3 protein is CASSTGGSSYEQYF. The CDR3 nucleotides read TGTGCCAGCAGCACGGGGGGGAGCTCCTACGAGCAGTACTTC.